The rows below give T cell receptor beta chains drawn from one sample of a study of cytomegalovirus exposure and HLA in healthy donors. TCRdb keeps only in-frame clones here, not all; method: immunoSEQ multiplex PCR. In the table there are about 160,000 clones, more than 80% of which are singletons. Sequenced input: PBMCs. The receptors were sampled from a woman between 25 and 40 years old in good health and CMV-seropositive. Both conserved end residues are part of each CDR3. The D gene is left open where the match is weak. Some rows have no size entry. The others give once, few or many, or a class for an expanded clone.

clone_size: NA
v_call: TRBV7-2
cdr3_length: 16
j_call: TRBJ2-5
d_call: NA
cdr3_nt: TGTGCCAGCAGCTTACAGGGGGGAATCGGTTTAGAGACCCAGTACTTC
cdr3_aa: CASSLQGGIGLETQYF

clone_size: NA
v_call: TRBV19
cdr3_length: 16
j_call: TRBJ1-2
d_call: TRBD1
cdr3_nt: TGTGCCAGCAAACACCATCGCAGGGGGCATGACTATGGCTACACCTTC
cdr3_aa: CASKHHRRGHDYGYTF

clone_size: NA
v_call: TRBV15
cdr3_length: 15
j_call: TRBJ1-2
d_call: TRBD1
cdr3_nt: TGTGCCACCAGCAGATCATTGACAGGGCCCTATGGCTACACCTTC
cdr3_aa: CATSRSLTGPYGYTF

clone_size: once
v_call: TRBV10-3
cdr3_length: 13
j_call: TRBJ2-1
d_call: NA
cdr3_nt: TGTGCCATCAGCCCCCTAAGATACAATGAGCAGTTCTTC
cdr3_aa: CAISPLRYNEQFF

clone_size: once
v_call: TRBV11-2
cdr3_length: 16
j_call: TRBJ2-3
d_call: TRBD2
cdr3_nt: TGTGCCAGCAGCTACCTCGGGAGGTGGGACACAGATACGCAGTATTTT
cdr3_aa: CASSYLGRWDTDTQYF

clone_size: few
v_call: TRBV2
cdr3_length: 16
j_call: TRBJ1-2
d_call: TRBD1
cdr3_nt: TGTGCCAGCAGGGAGACAGGGGGCTGGCAGTGGGATGGCTACACCTTC
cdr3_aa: CASRETGGWQWDGYTF

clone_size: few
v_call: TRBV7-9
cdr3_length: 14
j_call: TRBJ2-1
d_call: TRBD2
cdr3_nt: TGTGCCAGCAGCTTTAGCGGGGGGTTCAATGAGCAGTTCTTC
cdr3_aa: CASSFSGGFNEQFF

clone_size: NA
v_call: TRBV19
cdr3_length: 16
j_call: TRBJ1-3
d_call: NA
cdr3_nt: TGTGCCAGTATCCGAGGGTGGACTTCGCCGGGAAACACCATATATTTT
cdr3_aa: CASIRGWTSPGNTIYF

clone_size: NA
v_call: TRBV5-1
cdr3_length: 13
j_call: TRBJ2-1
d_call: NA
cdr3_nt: TGCGCCAGCAGCTTGGGGGCGTACAATGAGCAGTTCTTC
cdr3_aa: CASSLGAYNEQFF

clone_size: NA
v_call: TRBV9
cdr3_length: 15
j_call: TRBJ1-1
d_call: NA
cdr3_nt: TGTGCCAGCAGCGTAGCTACAGTTTTGGACACTGAAGCTTTCTTT
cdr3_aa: CASSVATVLDTEAFF

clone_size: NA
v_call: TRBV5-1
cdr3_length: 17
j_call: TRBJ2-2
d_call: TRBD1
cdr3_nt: TGCGCCAGCAGCCAGAGAAGCGGACAGGAAGGCACCGGGGAGCTGTTTTTT
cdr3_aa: CASSQRSGQEGTGELFF

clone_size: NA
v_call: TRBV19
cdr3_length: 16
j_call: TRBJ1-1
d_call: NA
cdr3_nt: TGTGCCAGTAGTTTCAGGGGCGCACGAAAAAACACTGAAGCTTTCTTT
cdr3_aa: CASSFRGARKNTEAFF

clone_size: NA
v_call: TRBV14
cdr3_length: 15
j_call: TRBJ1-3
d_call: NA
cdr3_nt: TGTGCCAGCAGCCGGAGGCGGTACTCTGGAAACACCATATATTTT
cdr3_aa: CASSRRRYSGNTIYF

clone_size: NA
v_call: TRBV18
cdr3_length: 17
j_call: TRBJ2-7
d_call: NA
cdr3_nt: TGTGCCAGCTCACCACCGAACGTCCGGGGTTTGGGAGACGAGCAGTACTTC
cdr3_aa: CASSPPNVRGLGDEQYF

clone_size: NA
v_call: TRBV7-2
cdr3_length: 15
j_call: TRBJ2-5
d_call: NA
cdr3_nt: TGTGCCAGCAGCTTAGGCGGCAGTGCCAAAGAGACCCAGTACTTC
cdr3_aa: CASSLGGSAKETQYF